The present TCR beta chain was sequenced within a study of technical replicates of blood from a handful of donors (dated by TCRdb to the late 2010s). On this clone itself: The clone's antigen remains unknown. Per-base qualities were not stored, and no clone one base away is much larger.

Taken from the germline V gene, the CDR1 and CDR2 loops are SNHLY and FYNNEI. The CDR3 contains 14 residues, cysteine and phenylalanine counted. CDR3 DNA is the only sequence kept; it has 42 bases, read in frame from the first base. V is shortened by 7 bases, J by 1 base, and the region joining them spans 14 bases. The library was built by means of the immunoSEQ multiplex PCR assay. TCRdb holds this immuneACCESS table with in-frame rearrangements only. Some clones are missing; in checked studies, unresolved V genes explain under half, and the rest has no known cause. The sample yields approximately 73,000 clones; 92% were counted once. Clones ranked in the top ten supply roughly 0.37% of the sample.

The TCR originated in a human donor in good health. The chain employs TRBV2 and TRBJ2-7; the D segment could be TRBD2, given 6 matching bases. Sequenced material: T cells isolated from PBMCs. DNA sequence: TGTGCCAGCAAAAGCCCGGGACTTTCCTACGAGCAGTACTTC. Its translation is CASKSPGLSYEQYF.